This entry describes one T cell receptor (beta chain). These data belong to a study of blood T cell repertoires in COVID-19. Study as a whole: Samples came from the United States, Italy and Spain, spanning acute and convalescent COVID-19. PBMCs, B-cell-depleted T cells, or T cells provided the cDNA or gDNA that made up the material.

CDR1 and CDR2 from the germline V gene are SGHTA and FQGNSA. The length of the CDR3 is 17 residues. Trimming took off 3 bases at V and 1 base at J, with 15 bases between the two ends. In the study's own analysis: For nucleated cells, counts were estimated from reference gene primer amplification. TCRdb keeps only in-frame clones here, not all; method: immunoSEQ multiplex PCR. V, J and clone size are those of that table, while D and trimming were read from the DNA. Here the sample spans about 240,000 clones, 82% being singletons. This clonotype originated in a woman in her fifties or sixties with active or convalescent COVID-19. This chain connects TRBV7-2 to TRBJ2-2; no definite D call. Sequenced: peripheral blood. This CDR3 reads CASSFSYRLQNTGELFF. DNA of the CDR3: TGTGCCAGCAGCTTTAGTTATCGACTTCAGAACACCGGGGAGCTGTTTTTT.